The 2 T cell receptor beta chains below all came from one sample that was sequenced in a study of blood T cell repertoires in COVID-19. Here immunoSEQ multiplex PCR was the method, and the copy in TCRdb shows in-frame clones only, minus some. The top ten hold roughly 0.7% of the sample, which has about 210,000 clones, 88% seen once. The material sequenced was peripheral blood. These receptors came from a man aged 35 to 55 with acute or convalescent COVID-19.

The genes are TRBV4-1 and TRBJ1-1; D might be TRBD1 (5 bases). Deletions cut 3 bases from V and 5 bases from J, with 13 bases between. The CDR3 has 14 residues. Looked up from germline, CDR1 is MGHRA and CDR2 is YSYEKL. CDR3 amino acids: CASSQGRGGTEAFF. CDR3 DNA sequence: TGCGCCAGCAGCCAGGGACGGGGGGGGACTGAAGCTTTCTTT.

The chain joins TRBV25-1 to TRBJ2-3, with TRBD2 as a possible D gene (5 bases). The CDR3 sequence is 13 residues long. V was clipped by 8 bases and J by 2 bases, with 11 bases between them. Germline V gene sequence: CDR1 MGHDK, CDR2 SYGVNS. The CDR3: CASRRPLTDTQYF. CDR3 bases: TGTGCCAGCCGGAGGCCTCTCACAGATACGCAGTATTTT.